This entry describes one TCR beta chain. This specimen comes from a study of control samples from healthy donors and cancer patients. TCRdb's table, derived via immunoSEQ multiplex PCR, lists solely in-frame clones and lacks some. The profile shows 150,000 or so clones, 85% to 90% of them singletons. This sequence originates from a man aged 25-45 years in good health. The sample taken for sequencing was blood.

The CDR3 coding sequence is TGTGCCAGCTCACCACAAGCGGGGGGACTTCGATCCCACAATGAGCAGTTCTTC. Translating gives CASSPQAGGLRSHNEQFF. This rearrangement joins TRBV18 to TRBJ2-1, with 9 bases aligning to TRBD2. The germline V gene encodes CDR1 KGHSH and CDR2 LQKENI. Germline trimming cut 1 base from V and 5 bases from J; bases unmatched to any gene: 12. CDR3 size: 18 residues.